These T cell receptor beta chains were read from a single sample in a study of T cell changes during pregnancy in multiple sclerosis. Sequencing used immunoSEQ multiplex PCR; TCRdb keeps in-frame clones, though not all of them. The table lists roughly 49,000 clones, about nine tenths of them singletons. Sequenced material: CD4+ T cells from peripheral blood mononuclear cells, taken in the second trimester of pregnancy. These receptors were obtained from a female donor with multiple sclerosis, enrolled in a pregnancy study. The CDR3 runs from the conserved cysteine through the conserved F or W. D genes are given only for firm matches. Where a row states a size, it is once, few, many or the class of an expanded clone; other rows omit it.

CDR3 protein: CASSLGTSGSGASEQYF
CDR3 DNA: TGTGCCAGCAGCTTAGGGACTAGCGGGAGCGGGGCTAGCGAGCAGTACTTC
V gene: TRBV7-9
clone size: .
D gene: TRBD2
J gene: TRBJ2-7

CDR3 protein: CASSPRTGWDTEAFF
CDR3 DNA: TGTGCCAGCAGCCCTCGGACAGGGTGGGACACTGAAGCTTTCTTT
V gene: TRBV14
clone size: .
D gene: TRBD1
J gene: TRBJ1-1

CDR3 protein: CASSLRQGDSPLHF
CDR3 DNA: TGTGCCAGCAGCTTACGACAGGGCGATTCACCCCTCCACTTT
V gene: TRBV7-9
clone size: .
D gene: TRBD1
J gene: TRBJ1-6

CDR3 protein: CASTPDRGGEKLFF
CDR3 DNA: TGTGCCAGCACTCCCGACAGGGGAGGTGAAAAACTGTTTTTT
V gene: TRBV6-1
clone size: once
D gene: TRBD1
J gene: TRBJ1-4

CDR3 protein: CASSTGQGDSGELFF
CDR3 DNA: TGCGCCAGCAGCACGGGACAGGGCGACTCCGGGGAGCTGTTTTTT
V gene: TRBV5-1
clone size: .
D gene: TRBD1
J gene: TRBJ2-2

CDR3 protein: CASRTGAINEKLFF
CDR3 DNA: TGCGCCAGCAGAACAGGGGCCATTAATGAAAAACTGTTTTTT
V gene: TRBV5-1
clone size: .
D gene: TRBD1
J gene: TRBJ1-4

CDR3 protein: CASSWRGTQYF
CDR3 DNA: TGTGCCAGCAGCTGGCGGGGGACGCAGTATTTT
V gene: TRBV7-2
clone size: .
D gene: TRBD2
J gene: TRBJ2-3

CDR3 protein: CASSLQQLRNTEAFF
CDR3 DNA: TGTGCCAGCTCACTACAACAGTTACGAAACACTGAAGCTTTCTTT
V gene: TRBV18
clone size: .
D gene: .
J gene: TRBJ1-1

CDR3 protein: CASSRQAGREQQYF
CDR3 DNA: TGTGCCAGCAGCCGGCAAGCGGGTCGGGAGCAGCAGTACTTC
V gene: TRBV7-2
clone size: .
D gene: .
J gene: TRBJ2-7

CDR3 protein: CASSLGAGPFYEQYF
CDR3 DNA: TGCGCCAGCAGCTTGGGGGCGGGACCCTTCTACGAGCAGTACTTC
V gene: TRBV5-1
clone size: .
D gene: .
J gene: TRBJ2-7

CDR3 protein: CASSDLDRSPAFF
CDR3 DNA: TGTGCCAGCAGTGATCTCGACAGGTCACCAGCTTTCTTT
V gene: TRBV25-1
clone size: .
D gene: .
J gene: TRBJ1-1

CDR3 protein: CASRIAGEPYEQYF
CDR3 DNA: TGTGCCAGCAGGATAGCGGGGGAACCCTACGAGCAGTACTTC
V gene: TRBV6-4
clone size: .
D gene: TRBD2
J gene: TRBJ2-7

CDR3 protein: CASSQCPSGISGNTIYF
CDR3 DNA: TGCGCCAGCAGTCAATGCCCCTCAGGCATCTCTGGAAACACCATATATTTT
V gene: TRBV23-1
clone size: .
D gene: .
J gene: TRBJ1-3

CDR3 protein: CASRFTGTGNTGELFF
CDR3 DNA: TGTGCCAGCAGATTTACCGGGACAGGGAACACCGGGGAGCTGTTTTTT
V gene: TRBV11-2
clone size: .
D gene: TRBD1
J gene: TRBJ2-2